These 31 T cell receptor beta chains were sequenced from one sample in a study of control samples from healthy donors and cancer patients. Produced via immunoSEQ multiplex PCR; TCRdb's table is partial and in-frame only. This table holds roughly 370,000 clones, 80% to 95% found once. The sample was PBMCs. These receptors originate from a man aged 40-55 years with head and neck cancer.

The rearrangement links TRBV7-2 to TRBJ1-2, with TRBD1 matching 10 bases. The CDR3 loop spans 15 amino acids. The germline V gene has CDR1 SGHTA and CDR2 FQGNSA. The V and J ends lost 6 bases and 8 bases, in that order; junction bases with no gene match: 12. The CDR3 loop reads CASSPTGGASEGYTF. CDR3 sequence (DNA): TGTGCCAGCAGTCCGACAGGGGGCGCTTCGGAGGGCTACACCTTC.

CDR3 loop: CASSQDMAGPANEAFF. For the CDR3, the DNA is TGTGCCAGCAGCCAAGATATGGCGGGGCCGGCGAACGAAGCTTTCTTT. The V and J genes are TRBV3-1 (or the pseudogene TRBV3-2) and TRBJ1-1; a possible D gene is TRBD1 (5 bases). Germline V gene lookup returns CDR1 LGHDT and CDR2 YNNKEL (reference sequence). V lost 0 bases and J 8 bases, leaving 19 bases between the germline ends. The CDR3 has 16 residues.

This clone has a handful of counts. This chain connects TRBV6-1 to TRBJ2-5; 12 nucleotides line up with TRBD2. After removal of 2 bases from V and 4 bases from J, the junction contained 2 bases not matched to a gene. The germline gives CDR1 MNHNS, CDR2 SASEGT. The CDR3 runs to 15 residues. This CDR3 reads CASSELAGGPETQYF. Here the CDR3 DNA reads TGTGCCAGCAGTGAACTAGCGGGAGGGCCAGAGACCCAGTACTTC.

The gene calls are TRBV6-5 and TRBJ2-7, with 8 bases matching TRBD1. J lost 11 bases, V lost 4 bases, and 7 bases had no gene match. This CDR3 region has 12 residues. The germline CDR1 and CDR2 sequences are MNHEY and SVGAGI. The CDR3, as DNA: TGTGCCAGCAGTTCCCCCAAGGACAGGGAGTACTTC. Translated: CASSSPKDREYF.

The chain employs TRBV2 and TRBJ1-1; TRBD1 might be the D (5 bases). Germline CDR1 reads SNHLY; CDR2 reads FYNNEI. V gave up 5 bases and J gave up 0 bases, with 13 bases separating them. This CDR3 region has 15 residues. CDR3 coding DNA: TGTGCCAGCAGTCCGTCCGGGACTGTGAACACTGAAGCTTTCTTT. Its protein is CASSPSGTVNTEAFF.

The gene calls are TRBV18 and TRBJ1-4; D is unclear. This CDR3 contains 14 residues. Trimming took 0 bases from V and 10 from J, leaving 12 bases between them. Germline V gene lookup returns CDR1 KGHSH and CDR2 LQKENI. The CDR3 reads CASSPPPGLGKLFF. CDR3 nucleotide sequence: TGTGCCAGCTCACCACCTCCGGGCCTGGGAAAACTGTTTTTT.

V usage is TRBV11-2 and J usage is TRBJ2-5; tentatively, D is TRBD2 (7 bases). Germline V gene sequence: CDR1 SGHAT, CDR2 FQNNGV. CDR3 length equals 14 residues. V was shortened by 5 bases and J by 9 bases, with 19 bases between the two germline ends. The CDR3 is CASSTIGGDTAQYF. As DNA, the CDR3 is TGTGCCAGCAGCACGATAGGGGGGGATACGGCCCAGTACTTC.

This chain connects TRBV2 to TRBJ1-5, with D unresolved. Germline CDR1 is SNHLY and CDR2 is FYNNEI. Trimming removed 6 bases at V and 0 bases at J, with 6 bases between. The CDR3 has 13 residues. The CDR3 sequence: CASSRGSNQPQHF. CDR3 DNA sequence: TGTGCCAGCAGCCGCGGTAGCAATCAGCCCCAGCATTTT.

The V gene is TRBV19, the J gene TRBJ2-3; 10 bases fit TRBD2. Looked up from germline, CDR1 is LNHDA and CDR2 is SQIVND (reference sequence). The CDR3 totals 14 residues. V dropped 5 bases and J dropped 5; count of bases not matched to a gene: 4. The CDR3, as DNA: TGTGCCAGTAGTTCTAGCGGGGGCCTAGATACGCAGTATTTT. Translation gives CASSSSGGLDTQYF.

The chain couples TRBV2 to TRBJ1-2; TRBD1 matches at 8 bases. The length of the CDR3 is 12 residues. V was clipped by 7 bases and J by 7 bases; unmatched bases: 5. Germline assignment: CDR1 SNHLY and CDR2 FYNNEI. In nucleotides, the CDR3 is TGTGCCAGCATCATGGACAGGGCTGGCTACACCTTC. Amino acid sequence: CASIMDRAGYTF.

The V call is TRBV19, the J call TRBJ1-1; D is unresolved. V was shortened by 3 bases and J by 6 bases, with 29 bases between the two germline ends. The CDR3 extends over 19 amino acids. Germline CDR1 and CDR2: LNHDA and SQIVND (reference sequence). The CDR3 reads CASSIGVSASTPLPPEAFF. As DNA, the CDR3 is TGTGCCAGTAGTATCGGCGTCTCGGCCTCAACCCCCCTGCCCCCTGAAGCTTTCTTT.

The chain recombines TRBV19 with TRBJ1-4; unclear D gene. V was cut by 5 bases and J by 8 bases, with 21 bases left in between. The length of the CDR3 is 16 residues. Germline V lookup: CDR1 LNHDA, CDR2 SQIVND (reference sequence). CDR3 residues: CASSPQIRPREEKLFF. The DNA for the CDR3 is TGTGCCAGTAGTCCTCAGATTAGGCCGCGGGAGGAAAAACTGTTTTTT.

This sequence joins TRBV28 and TRBJ1-1, with no clear D. The length of the CDR3 is 14 residues. Germline CDR1 and CDR2: MDHEN and SYDVKM. V lost 6 bases, J lost 1 base, and 12 bases lay in between. The CDR3 DNA sequence: TGTGCCAGCAGCCTGACGGAGACGAACACTGAAGCTTTCTTT. Its translation: CASSLTETNTEAFF.

The rearrangement uses TRBV4-3 and TRBJ1-2; 9 positions agree with TRBD1. The length of the CDR3 is 16 residues. Germline V CDR1 and CDR2: LGHNA, YSLEER. Trimming cost V 3 bases and J 4 bases; bases outside gene matches: 9. The CDR3 reads CASSHGLTGGSYGYTF. The CDR3 DNA follows: TGCGCCAGCAGCCATGGATTGACAGGGGGAAGCTATGGCTACACCTTC.

V gene TRBV11-3 combines with J gene TRBJ2-2; maybe TRBD2 (5 bases). Per the germline V gene, CDR1 is SGHNT and CDR2 is YENEEA. The CDR3 contains 16 residues. The V and J ends lost 5 bases and 3 bases respectively, with 16 bases between them. This CDR3 reads CASSLGRGSDTGELFF. CDR3 in DNA: TGTGCCAGCAGCCTAGGGAGAGGTAGTGACACCGGGGAGCTGTTTTTT.

This chain's CDR3 is CASGTGGGGQPQHF. The CDR3 DNA reads TGTGCCAGCGGGACAGGGGGGGGCGGTCAGCCCCAGCATTTT. The chain combines TRBV9 with TRBJ1-5; the match to TRBD1 covers 11 bases. The germline V gene encodes CDR1 SGDLS and CDR2 YYNGEE. Trimming at V came to 7 bases and at J to 6 bases, leaving 6 bases not matched to a gene. The CDR3 is 14 residues long. Variable domain in full (rest from reference TRBV9 and TRBJ1-5): DSGVTQTPKHLITATGQRVTLRCSPRSGDLSVYWYQQSLDQGLQFLIQYYNGEERAKGNILERFSAQQFPDLHSELNLSSLELGDSALYFCASGTGGGGQPQHFGDGTRLSIL.

This clone came up once. This chain joins TRBV28 and TRBJ1-2; the match to TRBD1 covers 10 bases. With 0 bases clipped from V and 8 bases from J, the junction kept 21 bases outside the gene matches. Per the germline V gene, CDR1 is MDHEN and CDR2 is SYDVKM. This CDR3 region has 20 residues. The CDR3 DNA reads TGTGCCAGCAGTTTATGGCCCGTCGGGACAGGGGCCGCGTCTAGGGGAGGCTACACCTTC. Encoded protein: CASSLWPVGTGAASRGGYTF.

This chain links TRBV6-5 with TRBJ2-2, with a tentative D call TRBD2 (5 bases). CDR1 is MNHEY and CDR2 is SVGAGI in the germline V gene. The CDR3 runs 12 residues. Trimming removed 6 bases from V and 7 bases from J, with 9 bases in between. CDR3 sequence: CASRRVVGELFF. In DNA, the CDR3 is TGTGCCAGCAGGAGGGTGGTCGGGGAGCTGTTTTTT.

The chain employs TRBV6-5 and TRBJ1-6; 10 bases are shared with TRBD1. Germline lookup yields CDR1 MNHEY and CDR2 SVGAGI. J was trimmed by 7 bases and V by 5 bases; bases with no gene match: 2. The CDR3 has 14 residues. CDR3 amino acids: CASSRDRGNSPLHF. The CDR3 DNA is TGTGCCAGCAGTCGGGACAGGGGAAATTCACCCCTCCACTTT.

This clone was seen once. The chain employs TRBV7-9 and TRBJ2-1; tentative D call: TRBD1 (6 bases). This CDR3 spans 13 amino acids. Per the germline V gene, CDR1 is SEHNR and CDR2 is FQNEAQ (reference sequence). V was shortened by 5 bases and J by 10 bases, with 15 bases between the two germline ends. CDR3 region: CASSERQVGEQFF. The DNA of the CDR3 is TGTGCCAGCAGCGAACGACAGGTAGGCGAGCAGTTCTTC.

The chain combines TRBV27 with TRBJ2-7, with D perhaps assigned TRBD1 or TRBD2 (7 bases each). The CDR3 has 14 residues. Looked up from germline, CDR1 is MNHEY and CDR2 is SMNVEV (reference sequence). Trimming removed 6 bases at V and 1 base at J, with 13 bases between. CDR3 loop: CASRRQGGSYEQYF. In DNA, the CDR3 is TGTGCCAGCAGAAGGCAGGGGGGGTCCTACGAGCAGTACTTC.

CDR3: CASSLEQGAYNTEAFF. The CDR3 bases are TGTGCCAGCAGCTTAGAACAGGGGGCCTATAACACTGAAGCTTTCTTT. The J gene is TRBJ1-1, the V gene TRBV5-5; TRBD1 agrees at 9 bases. Germline V gene lookup returns CDR1 SGHKS and CDR2 YYEKEE (reference sequence). V was clipped by 2 bases and J by 2 bases; unmatched bases: 7. The CDR3 is made up of 16 amino acids.

The chain carries TRBV14 and TRBJ2-7; D not resolved. The germline CDR1 and CDR2 sequences are SGHDN and FVKESK. This CDR3 contains 12 residues. Trimming took 2 bases from V and 6 from J, leaving 8 bases between them. The CDR3 reads CASSQSAGEQYF. DNA for the CDR3: TGTGCCAGCAGCCAATCCGCCGGCGAGCAGTACTTC.

The chain carries TRBV19 and TRBJ1-1, with a weak D call TRBD1 (6 bases). This CDR3 is 14 amino acids long. The germline V gene encodes CDR1 LNHDA and CDR2 SQIVND (reference sequence). The V end was cut by 4 bases, the J end by 1 base, with 10 bases between. The CDR3: CASSTSGANTEAFF. As DNA, the CDR3 is TGTGCCAGTAGTACCTCAGGGGCGAACACTGAAGCTTTCTTT.

Comments on this clone: This same CDR3 is encoded by further DNA sequences in the sample. The rearrangement uses TRBV12-3 or TRBV12-4 and TRBJ1-1; D unresolved. The CDR3 spans 13 residues. V was clipped by 3 bases and J by 1 base, with 6 bases between them. The chain's CDR3 is CASSLTGNTEAFF. CDR3 DNA sequence: TGTGCCAGCAGTTTGACCGGGAACACTGAAGCTTTCTTT.

The rearrangement links TRBV5-6 to TRBJ2-6; D uncertain. The CDR3 totals 13 residues. V dropped 5 bases and J dropped 0 bases, with 3 bases sitting between them. Germline CDR1 SGHDT, CDR2 YYEEEE. The CDR3 nucleotides read TGTGCCAGCAGACACTCTGGGGCCAACGTCCTGACTTTC. Its translation: CASRHSGANVLTF.

The chain joins TRBV5-6 to TRBJ2-5; 11 nucleotides agree with TRBD1. The CDR3 consists of 17 residues. Germline V gene data show CDR1 as SGHDT and CDR2 as YYEEEE. After removal of 4 bases from V and 5 bases from J, the junction contained 13 bases not matched to a gene. This chain's CDR3 is CASSLTPGQGAVETQYF. The CDR3 DNA follows: TGTGCCAGCAGCCTAACACCCGGACAGGGGGCTGTGGAGACCCAGTACTTC.

The rearrangement links TRBV7-2 to TRBJ2-7; TRBD2 aligns across 8 bases. Germline CDR1 reads SGHTA; CDR2 reads FQGNSA. This CDR3 has 17 residues. Losses at the gene ends were 4 bases for V and 4 bases for J; bases not matched to a gene: 15. Written as DNA, the CDR3 is TGTGCCAGCAGCTCGCGCGGGGGGACCGGGTGGGGATACGAGCAGTACTTC. It is translated as CASSSRGGTGWGYEQYF.

The chain is built from TRBV5-1 and TRBJ1-1; tentative D call: TRBD1 (6 bases). The CDR3 is 15 amino acids. Per the germline V gene, CDR1 is SGHRS and CDR2 is YFSETQ. V was shortened by 0 bases and J by 0 bases, with 9 bases between the two germline ends. The CDR3 sequence is CASSLDRVMNTEAFF. CDR3 DNA sequence: TGCGCCAGCAGCTTGGACAGGGTCATGAACACTGAAGCTTTCTTT.

The rearrangement uses TRBV5-1 and TRBJ2-7, with 10 bases fitting TRBD2. CDR1 is SGHRS, CDR2 YFSETQ, per germline. The CDR3 loop spans 14 amino acids. The junction had 2 bases not matched to a gene; V was cut back by 3 bases and J by 2 bases. CDR3 residues: CASSSSGGPYEQYF. CDR3 in DNA: TGCGCCAGCAGCTCTAGCGGGGGACCCTACGAGCAGTACTTC.

This clone has just one count. CDR3 protein: CAISESSGASNQPQHF. CDR3 DNA: TGTGCCATCAGTGAGTCGTCAGGGGCTAGCAATCAGCCCCAGCATTTT. V is TRBV10-3 and J is TRBJ1-5; a possible D gene is TRBD1 (6 bases). Per the germline V gene, CDR1 is ENHRY and CDR2 is SYGVKD. The CDR3 loop spans 16 amino acids. Trimming removed 0 bases from V and 0 bases from J, with 9 bases in between.